This T cell receptor (beta chain) was identified during a study of cytomegalovirus exposure and HLA in healthy donors. This CDR3 has 11 amino acids. Germline V gene sequence: CDR1 SNHLY, CDR2 FYNNEI. V lost 2 bases and J lost 8, with 6 bases in between. The study ran its PCR with 60 Vbeta and 13 Jbeta primers. The table came from immunoSEQ multiplex PCR; TCRdb's copy has only in-frame clones and leaves some out. Of fewer than 200,000 clones in the sample, 75% to 80% were seen once. The sample taken for sequencing was PBMCs. The chain is built from TRBV2 and TRBJ1-1, with D unclear. This receptor was obtained from a woman aged 45-59 years in good health and CMV-seropositive. This CDR3 is CASSETPEAFF. The CDR3 nucleotides are TGTGCCAGCAGTGAAACACCAGAAGCTTTCTTT. Full variable domain (remainder filled in from reference TRBV2 and TRBJ1-1): EPEVTQTPSHQVTQMGQEVILRCVPISNHLYFYWYRQILGQKVEFLVSFYNNEISEKSEIFDDQFSVERPDGSNFTLKIRSTKLEDSAMYFCASSETPEAFFGQGTRLTVV.